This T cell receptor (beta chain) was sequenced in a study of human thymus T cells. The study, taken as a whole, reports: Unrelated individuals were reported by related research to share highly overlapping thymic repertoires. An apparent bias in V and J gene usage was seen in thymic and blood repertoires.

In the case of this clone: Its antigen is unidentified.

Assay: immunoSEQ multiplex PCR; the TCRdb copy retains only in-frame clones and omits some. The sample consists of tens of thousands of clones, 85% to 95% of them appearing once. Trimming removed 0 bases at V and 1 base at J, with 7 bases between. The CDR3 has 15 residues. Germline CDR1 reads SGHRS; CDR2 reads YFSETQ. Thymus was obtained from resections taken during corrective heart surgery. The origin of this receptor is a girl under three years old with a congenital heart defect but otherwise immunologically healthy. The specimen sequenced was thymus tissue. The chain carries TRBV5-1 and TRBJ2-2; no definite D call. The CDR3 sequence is CASSLGGVNTGELFF. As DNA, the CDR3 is TGCGCCAGCAGCTTGGGAGGTGTGAACACCGGGGAGCTGTTTTTT.